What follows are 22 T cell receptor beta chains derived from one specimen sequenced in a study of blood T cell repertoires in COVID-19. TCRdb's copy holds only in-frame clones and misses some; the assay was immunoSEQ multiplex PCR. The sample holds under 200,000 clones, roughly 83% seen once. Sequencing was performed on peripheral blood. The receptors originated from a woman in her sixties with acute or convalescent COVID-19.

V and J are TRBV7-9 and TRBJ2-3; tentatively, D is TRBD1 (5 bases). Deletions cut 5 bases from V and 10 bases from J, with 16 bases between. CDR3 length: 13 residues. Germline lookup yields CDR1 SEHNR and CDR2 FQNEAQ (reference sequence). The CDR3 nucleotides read TGTGCCAGCAGCGCCCTCACCCCAGGGCCGCAGTATTTT. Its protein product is CASSALTPGPQYF.

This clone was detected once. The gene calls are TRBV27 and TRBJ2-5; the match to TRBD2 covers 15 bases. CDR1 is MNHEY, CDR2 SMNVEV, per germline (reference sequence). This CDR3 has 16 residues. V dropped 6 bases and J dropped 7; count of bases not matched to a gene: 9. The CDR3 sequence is CASSRTSGGVVGTQYF. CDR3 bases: TGTGCCAGCAGCCGGACTAGCGGGGGGGTTGTGGGGACCCAGTACTTC.

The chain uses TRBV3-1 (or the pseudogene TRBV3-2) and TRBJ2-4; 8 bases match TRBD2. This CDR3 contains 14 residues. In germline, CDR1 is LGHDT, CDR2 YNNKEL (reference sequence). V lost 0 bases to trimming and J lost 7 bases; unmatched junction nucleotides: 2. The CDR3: CASSQEAGVNIQYF. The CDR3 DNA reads TGTGCCAGCAGCCAAGAAGCGGGAGTGAACATTCAGTACTTC.

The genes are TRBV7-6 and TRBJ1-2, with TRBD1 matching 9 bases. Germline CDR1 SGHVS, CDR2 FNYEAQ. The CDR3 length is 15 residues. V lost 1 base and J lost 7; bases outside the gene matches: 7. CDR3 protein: CASSLGGTGGRGYTF. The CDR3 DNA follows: TGTGCCAGCAGCTTAGGAGGTACAGGGGGCCGTGGCTACACCTTC.

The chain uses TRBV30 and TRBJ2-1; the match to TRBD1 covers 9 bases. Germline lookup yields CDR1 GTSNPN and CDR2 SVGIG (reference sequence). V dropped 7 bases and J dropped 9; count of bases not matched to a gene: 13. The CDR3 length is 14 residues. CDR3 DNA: TGTGCCTACGATAACAGGGGGCGGGTTGGTGAGCAGTTCTTC. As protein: CAYDNRGRVGEQFF.

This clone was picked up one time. The CDR3 loop is CASSEVRGDDYGYTF. The CDR3 nucleotides read TGTGCCAGCAGTGAGGTTCGGGGGGATGATTATGGCTACACCTTC. The rearrangement uses TRBV27 and TRBJ1-2; the D gene is possibly TRBD1 (5 bases). The CDR3 covers 15 residues. The ends were cut back, 5 bases at V and 5 bases at J, with 18 bases in the middle. CDR1 is MNHEY and CDR2 is SMNVEV in the germline V gene (reference sequence).

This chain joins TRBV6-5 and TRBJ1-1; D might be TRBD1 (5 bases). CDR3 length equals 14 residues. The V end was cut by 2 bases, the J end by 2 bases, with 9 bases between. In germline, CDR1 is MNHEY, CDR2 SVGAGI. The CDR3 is CASSYTRVNTEAFF. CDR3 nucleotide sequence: TGTGCCAGCAGTTACACCAGGGTCAACACTGAAGCTTTCTTT.

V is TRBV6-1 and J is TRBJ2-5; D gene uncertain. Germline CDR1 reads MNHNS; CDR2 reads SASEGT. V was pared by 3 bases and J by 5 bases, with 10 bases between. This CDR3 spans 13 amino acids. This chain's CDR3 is CASSEGYDETQYF. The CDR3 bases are TGTGCCAGCAGTGAGGGCTATGATGAGACCCAGTACTTC.

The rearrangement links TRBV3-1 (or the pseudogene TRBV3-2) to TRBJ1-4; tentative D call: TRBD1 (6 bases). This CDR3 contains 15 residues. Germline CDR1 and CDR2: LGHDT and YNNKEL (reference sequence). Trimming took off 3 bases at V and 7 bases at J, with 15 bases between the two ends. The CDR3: CASSHARGGSEKLFF. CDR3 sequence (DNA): TGTGCCAGCAGCCACGCCAGGGGTGGCTCTGAAAAACTGTTTTTT.

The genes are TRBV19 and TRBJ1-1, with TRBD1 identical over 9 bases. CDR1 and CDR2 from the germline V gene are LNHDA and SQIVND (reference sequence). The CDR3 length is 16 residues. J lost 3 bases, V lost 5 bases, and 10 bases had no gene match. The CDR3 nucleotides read TGTGCCAGTAGTCCGTCGACAGGGGGAGTTTACACTGAAGCTTTCTTT. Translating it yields CASSPSTGGVYTEAFF.

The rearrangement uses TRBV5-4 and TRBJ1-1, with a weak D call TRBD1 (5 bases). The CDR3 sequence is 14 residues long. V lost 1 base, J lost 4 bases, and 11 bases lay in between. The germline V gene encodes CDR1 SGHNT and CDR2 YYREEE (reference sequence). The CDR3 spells CASSLQGRSTEAFF. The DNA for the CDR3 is TGTGCCAGCAGCTTGCAGGGTAGGAGCACTGAAGCTTTCTTT.

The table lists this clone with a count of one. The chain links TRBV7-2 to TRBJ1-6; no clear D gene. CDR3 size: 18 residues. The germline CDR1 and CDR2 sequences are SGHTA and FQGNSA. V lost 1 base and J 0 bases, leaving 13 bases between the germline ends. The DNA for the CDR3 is TGTGCCAGCAGCTTAGGTCCTCCGCTCAGCTCCTATAATTCACCCCTCCACTTT. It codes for CASSLGPPLSSYNSPLHF. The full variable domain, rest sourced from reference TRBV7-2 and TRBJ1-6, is GAGVSQSPSNKVTEKGKDVELRCDPISGHTALYWYRQSLGQGLEFLIYFQGNSAPDKSGLPSDRFSAERTGGSVSTLTIQRTQQEDSAVYLCASSLGPPLSSYNSPLHFGNGTRLTVT.

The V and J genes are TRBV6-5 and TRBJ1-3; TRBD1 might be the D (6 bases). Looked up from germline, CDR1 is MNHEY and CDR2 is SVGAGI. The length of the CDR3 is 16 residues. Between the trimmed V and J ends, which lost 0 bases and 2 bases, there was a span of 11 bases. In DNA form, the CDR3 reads TGTGCCAGCAGTTACTCGGCAGGGGACGCTGGAAACACCATATATTTT. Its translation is CASSYSAGDAGNTIYF.

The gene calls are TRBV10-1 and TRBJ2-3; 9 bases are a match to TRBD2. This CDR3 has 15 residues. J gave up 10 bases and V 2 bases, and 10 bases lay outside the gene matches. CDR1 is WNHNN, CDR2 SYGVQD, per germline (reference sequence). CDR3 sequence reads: CASSENAGGNVAQYF. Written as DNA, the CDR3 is TGCGCCAGCAGTGAGAATGCGGGGGGGAACGTTGCGCAGTATTTT.

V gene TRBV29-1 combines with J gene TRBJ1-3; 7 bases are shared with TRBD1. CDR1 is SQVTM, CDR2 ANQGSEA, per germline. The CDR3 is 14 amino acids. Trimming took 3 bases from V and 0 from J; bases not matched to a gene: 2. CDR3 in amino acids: CSVDRDSSGNTIYF. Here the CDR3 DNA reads TGCAGCGTTGATAGGGACAGCTCTGGAAACACCATATATTTT.

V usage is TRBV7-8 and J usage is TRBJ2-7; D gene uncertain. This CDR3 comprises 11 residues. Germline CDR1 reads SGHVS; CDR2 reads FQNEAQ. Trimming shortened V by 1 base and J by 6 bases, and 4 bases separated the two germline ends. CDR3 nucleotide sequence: TGTGCCAGCAGCTTAGTCGGCGAGCAGTACTTC. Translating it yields CASSLVGEQYF.

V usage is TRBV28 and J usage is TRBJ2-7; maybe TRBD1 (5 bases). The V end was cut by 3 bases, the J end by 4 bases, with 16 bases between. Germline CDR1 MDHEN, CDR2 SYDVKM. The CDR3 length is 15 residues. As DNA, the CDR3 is TGTGCCAGCAGTTTCGCAGGGTCTAATCAATACGAGCAGTACTTC. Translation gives CASSFAGSNQYEQYF.

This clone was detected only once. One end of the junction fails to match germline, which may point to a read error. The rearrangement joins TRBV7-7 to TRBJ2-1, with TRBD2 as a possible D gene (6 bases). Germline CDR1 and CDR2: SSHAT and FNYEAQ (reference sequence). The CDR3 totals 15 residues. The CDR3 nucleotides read TGTGCTAGCAGCACGGGACTTAGCTCCTACAATGAGCAGTTCTTC. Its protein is CASSTGLSSYNEQFF.

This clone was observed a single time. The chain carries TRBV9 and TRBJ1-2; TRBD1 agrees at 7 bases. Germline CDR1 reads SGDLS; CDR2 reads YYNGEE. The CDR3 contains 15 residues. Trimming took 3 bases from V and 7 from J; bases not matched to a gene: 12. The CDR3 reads CASSGGAGTAAGYTF. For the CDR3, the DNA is TGTGCCAGCAGCGGAGGGGCTGGGACAGCTGCTGGCTACACCTTC.

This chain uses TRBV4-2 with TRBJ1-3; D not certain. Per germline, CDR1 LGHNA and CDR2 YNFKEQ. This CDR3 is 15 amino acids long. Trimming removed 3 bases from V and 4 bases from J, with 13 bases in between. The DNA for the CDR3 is TGTGCCAGCAGCCAGCTCGCGGTCCAGGGAAACACCATATATTTT. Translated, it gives CASSQLAVQGNTIYF.

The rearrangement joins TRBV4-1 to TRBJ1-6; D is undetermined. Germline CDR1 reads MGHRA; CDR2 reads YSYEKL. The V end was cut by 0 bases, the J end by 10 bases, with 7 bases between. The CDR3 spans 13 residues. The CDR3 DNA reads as TGCGCCAGCAGCCAAGATCGCGGATCACCCCTCCACTTT. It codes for CASSQDRGSPLHF.

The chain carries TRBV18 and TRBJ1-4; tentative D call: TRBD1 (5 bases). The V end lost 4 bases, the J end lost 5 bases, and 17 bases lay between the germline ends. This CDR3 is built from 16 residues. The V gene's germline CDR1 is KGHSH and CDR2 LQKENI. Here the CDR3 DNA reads TGTGCCAGCTCACACGACGGGGGACCGCGGAATGAAAAACTGTTTTTT. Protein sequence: CASSHDGGPRNEKLFF.